The T cell receptor beta chain described here comes from a study of blood T cell repertoires in COVID-19. Across the whole study: Sites in the United States, Italy and Spain provided acute and convalescent COVID-19 samples.

Individuals drawn from around 25 US areas were about 18 to 100 years old. Grouping used clinical history reported by participants in a survey and questionnaire. Trimming took off 7 bases at V and 5 bases at J, with 14 bases between the two ends. The CDR3 is 13 residues long. Per the germline V gene, CDR1 is LNHDA and CDR2 is SQIVND (reference sequence). The protocol was immunoSEQ multiplex PCR, while the TCRdb copy is restricted to in-frame clones and leaves out a portion. This table has more than 250,000 clones, about 85% appearing once. This TCR was sampled from a woman in her twenties or thirties who had recovered from COVID-19. Material for sequencing was PBMCs or T cells enriched from blood (not recorded which). The chain carries TRBV19 and TRBJ1-1; D is ambiguous. The CDR3 DNA reads as TGTGCCAGTAATGGCACCCCGGGGACTGAAGCTTTCTTT. The encoded protein is CASNGTPGTEAFF.